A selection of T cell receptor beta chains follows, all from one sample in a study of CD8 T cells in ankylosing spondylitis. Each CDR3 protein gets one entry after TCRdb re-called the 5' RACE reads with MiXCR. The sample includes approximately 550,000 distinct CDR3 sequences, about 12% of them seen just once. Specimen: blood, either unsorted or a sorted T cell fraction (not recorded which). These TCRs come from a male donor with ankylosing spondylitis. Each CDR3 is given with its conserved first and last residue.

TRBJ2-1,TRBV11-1,CASSTRLAVSSYNEQFF
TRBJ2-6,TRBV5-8,CASSLASTATGANVLTF
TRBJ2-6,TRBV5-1,CASSLYGDSGANVLTF
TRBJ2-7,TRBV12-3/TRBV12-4,CASSSRLPGLGSEQYF
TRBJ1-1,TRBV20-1,CSARDPQGANTEAFF
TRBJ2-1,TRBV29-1,CSVERDSSSYNEQFF
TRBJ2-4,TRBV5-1,CASSAGLAGAGAKNIQYF
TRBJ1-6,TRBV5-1,CASSLQATGDNSPLHF
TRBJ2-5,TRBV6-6,CASRGQHQETQYF
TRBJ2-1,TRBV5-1,CASSLDPGGHNVREQFF
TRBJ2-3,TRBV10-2,CASSERPSGRSTDTQYF
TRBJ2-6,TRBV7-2,CASSFRSGANVLTF
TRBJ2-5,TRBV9,CASSSRPVGGSETQYF
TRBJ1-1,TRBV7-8,CASSLHGSDTEAFF
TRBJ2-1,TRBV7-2,CASSFSGDVSYNEQFF
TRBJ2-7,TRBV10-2,CASTRTGGTYEQYF
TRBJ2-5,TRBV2,CASMERVETQYF
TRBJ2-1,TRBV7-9,CASSLGTSTYSYNEQFF
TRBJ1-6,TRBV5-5,CASSSGRYNSPLHF
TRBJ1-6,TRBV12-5,CASGLEAFNSPLHF
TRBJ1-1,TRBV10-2,CASRIGGNTEAFF
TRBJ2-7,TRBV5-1,CASSISGTGYYEQYF
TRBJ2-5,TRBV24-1,CATSAPGRETQYF
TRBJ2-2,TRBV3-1,CASSQGPHGVNTGELFF
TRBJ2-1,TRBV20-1,CSANTGTGSSGSSYNEQFF
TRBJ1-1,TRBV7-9,CASSLVLAATEAFF
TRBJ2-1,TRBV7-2,CASSFPGLTYNEQFF
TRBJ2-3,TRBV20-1,CSATGSGTDTRYF
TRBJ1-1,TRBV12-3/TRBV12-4,CASSRGQTTVNTEAFF
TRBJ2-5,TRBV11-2,CASSPNPVGGETQYF
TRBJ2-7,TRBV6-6,CASSPQAPGEQYF
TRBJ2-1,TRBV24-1,CATSDRLAENEQFF
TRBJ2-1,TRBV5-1,CASSTHPGSNEQFF
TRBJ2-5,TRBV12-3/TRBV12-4,CASSFLGTLGETQYF
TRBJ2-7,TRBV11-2,CASSLYSGLAGGSSYEQYF
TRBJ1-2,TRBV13,CASSRNRDREVYGYTF
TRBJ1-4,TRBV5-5,CASSLEDRVGEKLFF
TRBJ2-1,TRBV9,CASSFRTSGIINEQFF
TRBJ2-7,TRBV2,CASSEGGVSSYEQYF
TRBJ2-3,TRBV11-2,CASSPGGRSLADTQYF
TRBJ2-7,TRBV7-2,CASRLEGTSSHEQYF
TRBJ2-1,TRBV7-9,CASSQVGAGYNEQFF